The clone carrying this TCR beta chain was seen a handful of times. Its antigen is unknown. This sample is part of a study of blood T cells in healthy people across ages. Germline values: CDR1 LGHNA, CDR2 YNFKEQ. The V gene lost 5 bases and the J gene lost 1 base, with 15 bases spanning the gap. CDR3 size: 15 residues. Whole-study results and caveats: TCR beta diversity tracked closely with naive T cell percentage.

A sample-barcoded 5' primer and a J-beta primer mix were used in a second PCR of about 6 to 11 cycles. TCRdb called the 5' RACE reads again in MiXCR, with one record for every CDR3 protein. The sample shows some 1 million distinct CDR3 sequences, over 35% of them seen only once. For every donor, a draw yielded roughly 10 milliliters of peripheral blood. Per-sample PBMC isolation yielded at least 6.5 million cells. V and J are TRBV4-2 and TRBJ2-7; D unclear. This TCR derives from a woman aged 55-70 years in good health. Material: blood. CDR3 region: CASSLDPPYSYEQYF. The CDR3 region has the DNA TGTGCCAGCAGCTTGGACCCACCCTATTCCTACGAGCAGTACTTC.